These T cell receptor beta chains were read from a single sample in a study of cytomegalovirus exposure and HLA in healthy donors. Profiled with immunoSEQ multiplex PCR; TCRdb holds only in-frame clones, not every one. The profile shows hundreds of thousands of clones, approximately 80% of them singletons. The sequenced material came from PBMCs. All receptors come from a woman in her thirties or forties in good health and CMV-seronegative. The CDR3 runs from the conserved cysteine through the conserved F or W. D genes are given only for firm matches. Expanded clones get a size class; other rows say once, few or many, or leave the size out.

j_gene | d_gene | v_gene | abundance | CDR3aa | CDR3nt
TRBJ2-5 | TRBD2 | TRBV7-7 | - | CASSPTSVQETQYF | TGTGCTAGCAGCCCTACTAGCGTCCAAGAGACCCAGTACTTC
TRBJ1-1 | TRBD1 | TRBV18 | once | CASSPDRGVAFTEAFF | TGTGCCAGCTCACCAGACAGGGGGGTTGCGTTCACTGAAGCTTTCTTT
TRBJ1-2 | - | TRBV9 | few | CASSVGGDYGYTF | TGTGCCAGCAGCGTAGGGGGAGACTATGGCTACACCTTC
TRBJ2-5 | TRBD1 | TRBV19 | - | CASGTGTVQETQYF | TGTGCCAGCGGGACAGGGACGGTCCAAGAGACCCAGTACTTC
TRBJ2-3 | - | TRBV30 | - | CAWSVRRGRSTDTQYF | TGTGCCTGGAGTGTACGACGGGGGAGGAGCACAGATACGCAGTATTTT
TRBJ2-7 | - | TRBV18 | - | CASSPLTGRYEQYF | TGTGCCAGCTCACCTTTAACAGGGCGGTACGAGCAGTACTTC
TRBJ2-1 | TRBD2 | TRBV5-1 | - | CASSLRTSGDSYNEQFF | TGCGCCAGCAGCTTAAGGACTAGCGGGGACTCCTACAATGAGCAGTTCTTC
TRBJ2-1 | TRBD2 | TRBV5-1 | - | CASSLLSRGGANEQFF | TGCGCCAGCAGCTTGTTGAGCCGGGGGGGCGCGAATGAGCAGTTCTTC
TRBJ1-1 | - | TRBV19 | once | CASSIGKGENTEAFF | TGTGCCAGTAGTATAGGGAAGGGGGAGAACACTGAAGCTTTCTTT
TRBJ2-1 | - | TRBV7-8 | - | CASSLTRVSNEQFF | TGTGCCAGCAGCTTGACACGAGTGTCCAATGAGCAGTTCTTC
TRBJ1-6 | - | TRBV5-4 | - | CASSEEPGGSRNSPLHF | TGTGCCAGCAGCGAAGAGCCGGGGGGGAGTAGAAATTCACCCCTCCACTTT
TRBJ2-3 | - | TRBV5-4 | - | CASSLEAADTQYF | TGTGCCAGCAGCTTGGAAGCTGCAGATACGCAGTATTTT
TRBJ2-1 | TRBD2 | TRBV29-1 | - | CSVELAGDVNEQFF | TGCAGCGTTGAACTAGCGGGGGATGTCAATGAGCAGTTCTTC
TRBJ2-7 | - | TRBV6-5 | - | CASRGISYEQYF | TGTGCCAGCCGAGGAATCTCCTACGAGCAGTACTTC
TRBJ1-1 | - | TRBV11-1 | - | CASSLAQGGTEAFF | TGTGCCAGCAGCTTAGCTCAGGGTGGAACTGAAGCTTTCTTT
TRBJ2-5 | - | TRBV18 | - | CASSPLLETQYF | TGTGCCAGCTCACCACTATTAGAGACCCAGTACTTC
TRBJ2-4 | - | TRBV6-1 | - | CASSDARSSSGGKNIQYF | TGTGCCAGCAGTGACGCCCGAAGTTCCTCAGGTGGCAAAAACATTCAGTACTTC
TRBJ1-6 | TRBD1 | TRBV6-5 | - | CACSGTDNSPLHF | TGTGCCTGCTCCGGGACAGACAATTCACCCCTCCACTTT
TRBJ1-5 | - | TRBV7-9 | - | CASSLSSAGNQPQHF | TGTGCCAGCAGCTTATCCAGTGCGGGCAATCAGCCCCAGCATTTT
TRBJ1-2 | TRBD1 | TRBV15 | - | CATSRTGGNYGYTF | TGTGCCACCAGCAGGACAGGGGGTAACTATGGCTACACCTTC
TRBJ2-2 | - | TRBV7-2 | - | CASSGRQPNTGELFF | TGTGCCAGCAGCGGGAGGCAGCCTAACACCGGGGAGCTGTTTTTT
TRBJ2-7 | - | TRBV7-6 | - | CASSDSFTYEQYF | TGTGCCAGCAGCGACTCTTTCACCTACGAGCAGTACTTC
TRBJ1-6 | TRBD1 | TRBV15 | - | CATSRDRGSPLHF | TGTGCCACCAGCAGGGACAGGGGATCACCCCTCCACTTT
TRBJ2-2 | TRBD2 | TRBV4-3 | - | CASSQARGGIGELFF | TGCGCCAGCAGCCAAGCGCGGGGGGGAATCGGGGAGCTGTTTTTT
TRBJ1-2 | - | TRBV6-5 | - | CASSYSEDLYGYTF | TGTGCCAGCAGTTACTCGGAGGACCTCTATGGCTACACCTTC
TRBJ2-7 | TRBD2 | TRBV27 | - | CASRLAGTYEQYF | TGTGCCAGCAGACTAGCGGGGACCTACGAGCAGTACTTC
TRBJ2-1 | TRBD2 | TRBV7-3 | once | CASSPNGGAEQFF | TGTGCCAGCAGCCCGAACGGGGGGGCGGAGCAGTTCTTC